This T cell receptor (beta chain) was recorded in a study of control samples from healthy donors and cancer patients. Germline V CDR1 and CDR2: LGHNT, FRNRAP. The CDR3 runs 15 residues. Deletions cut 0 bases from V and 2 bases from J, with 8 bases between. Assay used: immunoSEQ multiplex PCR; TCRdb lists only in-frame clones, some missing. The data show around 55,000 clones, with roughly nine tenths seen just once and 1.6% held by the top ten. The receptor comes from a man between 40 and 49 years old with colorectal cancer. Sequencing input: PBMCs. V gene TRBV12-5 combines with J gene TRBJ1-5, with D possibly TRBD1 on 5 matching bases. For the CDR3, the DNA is TGTGCTAGTGGTTTGGTACGGGGGGGCAATCAGCCCCAGCATTTT. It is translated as CASGLVRGGNQPQHF.